This T cell receptor (beta chain) was sequenced in a study of blood T cell repertoires in COVID-19. Sequencing used immunoSEQ multiplex PCR; TCRdb keeps in-frame clones, though not all of them. The sample contains 9,500 to 15,000 clones, under 95% of which appear only once. The ends lost 6 bases at V and 1 base at J; junction bases unmatched: 5. The germline CDR1 and CDR2 sequences are SQVTM and ANQGSEA. The CDR3 is 14 residues long. Sequencing was carried out using peripheral blood. The receptor was derived from a man in his sixties or seventies with active COVID-19. V usage is TRBV29-1 and J usage is TRBJ1-1; 10 bases fit TRBD1. CDR3 sequence reads: CSVGQGLSNTEAFF. DNA for the CDR3: TGCAGCGTGGGACAGGGGCTGTCGAACACTGAAGCTTTCTTT.